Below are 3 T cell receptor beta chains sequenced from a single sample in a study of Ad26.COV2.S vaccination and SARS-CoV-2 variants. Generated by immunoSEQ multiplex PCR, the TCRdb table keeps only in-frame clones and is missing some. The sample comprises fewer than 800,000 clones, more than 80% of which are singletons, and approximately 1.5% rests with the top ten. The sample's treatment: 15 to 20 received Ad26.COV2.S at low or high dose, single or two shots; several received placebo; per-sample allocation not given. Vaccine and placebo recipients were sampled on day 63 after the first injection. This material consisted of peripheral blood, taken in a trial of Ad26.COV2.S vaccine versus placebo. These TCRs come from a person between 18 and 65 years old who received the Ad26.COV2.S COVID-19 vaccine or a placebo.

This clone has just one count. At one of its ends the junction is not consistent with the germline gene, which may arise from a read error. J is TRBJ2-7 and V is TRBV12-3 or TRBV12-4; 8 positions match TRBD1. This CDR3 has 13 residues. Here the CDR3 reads CASSLLGQGASDF. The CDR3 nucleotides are TGTGCCAGCAGTTTACTCGGACAGGGAGCCTCGGACTTC.

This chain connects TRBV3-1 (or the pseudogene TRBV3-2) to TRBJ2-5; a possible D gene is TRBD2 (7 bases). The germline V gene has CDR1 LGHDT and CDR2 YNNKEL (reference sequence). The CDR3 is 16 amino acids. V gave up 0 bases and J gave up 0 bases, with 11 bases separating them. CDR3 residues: CASSQDRGGYQETQYF. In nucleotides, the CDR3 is TGTGCCAGCAGCCAAGATCGCGGGGGCTACCAAGAGACCCAGTACTTC.

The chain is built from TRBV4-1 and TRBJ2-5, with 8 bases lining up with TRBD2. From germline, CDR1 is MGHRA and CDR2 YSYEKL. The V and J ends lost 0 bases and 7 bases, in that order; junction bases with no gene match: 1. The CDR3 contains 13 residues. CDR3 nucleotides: TGCGCCAGCAGCCAAGAGCGGGGGGCGACCCAGTACTTC. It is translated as CASSQERGATQYF.